Below, one T cell receptor beta chain is given with its context. Antigen specificity is unknown. The sample originates from a study of shared clonotypes between healthy human individuals. Notes on the study in general: Lower generation probabilities were found for non-shared clonotypes than for those shared by all four donors. Donors were few, which limited the genetic and exposure-history diversity represented.

Generated by immunoSEQ multiplex PCR, the TCRdb table keeps only in-frame clones and is missing some. The sample lists a few million clones, 92% occurring once. CDR3 length: 17 residues. CDR1 is SGDLS and CDR2 is YYNGEE in the germline V gene. Trimming at V came to 5 bases and at J to 0 bases, leaving 12 bases not matched to a gene. The sequenced sample consisted of naive CD4+ T cells from PBMCs. As to subset: CD45RA+ positively selected. The receptor was isolated from a man between 18 and 35 years old in good health. Some clones in this sample may be carry-over from other donors' samples. This chain joins TRBV9 and TRBJ2-3; TRBD2 matches at 7 bases. The CDR3 sequence is CASREGRGLDSTDTQYF. The CDR3 DNA sequence: TGTGCCAGCAGAGAGGGAAGAGGACTAGATAGCACAGATACGCAGTATTTT.